These 3 T cell receptor beta chains share one sample of origin, sequenced in a study of blood T cell repertoires in COVID-19 (dated by TCRdb to 2018 to 2020). Library preparation employed the immunoSEQ multiplex PCR assay. The source is immuneACCESS, and TCRdb retained only in-frame sequences with V and J called. Part of the clones is not carried over; for the studies checked, unresolved V genes explain less than half of this, and the remainder is unexplained. This sample holds some 250,000 clones; about 80% were observed only once. Approximately 4.8% of the sample goes to the ten largest clones. The source material was peripheral blood. The origin of the receptors is a man aged 45-65 years with active or convalescent COVID-19.

The chain has TRBV9 and TRBJ1-2; D gene unclear. The CDR3 is made up of 14 amino acids. Trimming cost V 1 base and J 2 bases, with 9 bases left between them. Germline CDR1 reads SGDLS; CDR2 reads YYNGEE. CDR3 sequence reads: CASSVISGNYGYTF. CDR3 bases: TGTGCCAGCAGCGTAATATCGGGGAACTATGGCTACACCTTC.

V gene TRBV11-2 combines with J gene TRBJ1-5, with D possibly matching TRBD1 (6 bases). This CDR3 spans 17 amino acids. Germline loops: CDR1 SGHAT, CDR2 FQNNGV. V lost 1 base and J lost 3, with 16 bases in between. CDR3 nucleotide sequence: TGTGCCAGCAGCTTAGGCACAGGGCTGAGCGTCAATCAGCCCCAGCATTTT. Its protein product is CASSLGTGLSVNQPQHF.

This chain joins TRBV7-9 and TRBJ1-3; no definite D call. Germline V CDR1 and CDR2: SEHNR, FQNEAQ (reference sequence). CDR3 length: 13 residues. Trimming stripped 3 bases from V and 0 bases from J, with 3 bases between. CDR3 in DNA: TGTGCCAGCAGCTTGAGCTCTGGAAACACCATATATTTT. It specifies CASSLSSGNTIYF.